Many counts were recorded for the clone carrying this T cell receptor (beta chain). Using immunoSEQ multiplex PCR, the repertoire was profiled, and TCRdb retains in-frame clones only, with some absent. Here the sample spans 250,000 or so clones, around 93% being singletons. This sample was included in a study of blood T cell repertoires in COVID-19. Germline CDR1 reads SNHLY; CDR2 reads FYNNEI. J lost 5 bases, V lost 4 bases, and 5 bases had no gene match. The CDR3 has 14 amino acids. The V call is TRBV2, the J call TRBJ2-1; 7 nucleotides agree with TRBD2. The TCR comes from a man aged 35-49 years who had been exposed to COVID-19. The sequenced sample was PBMCs or T cells enriched from blood (not recorded which). In DNA form, the CDR3 reads TGTGCCAGCAGTGCGGATCTAGCGGACAATGAGCAGTTCTTC. Encoded protein: CASSADLADNEQFF.